Listed below are T cell receptor beta chains from one sample, sequenced in a study of T cell repertoires in ileal Crohn's disease. Here immunoSEQ multiplex PCR was the method, and the copy in TCRdb shows in-frame clones only, minus some. The data hold about 62,000 clones, with about 88% observed a single time. The specimen sequenced was ileal tissue. The receptors originated from an adult with Crohn's disease. CDR3s include the opening cysteine and the closing phenylalanine or tryptophan. A D gene is named only where the DNA matches it firmly. Clone size is stated in some rows and not others, as once, few, many or a class when expanded.

size	J	D	V	CDR3	DNA
-	TRBJ1-5	-	TRBV4-1	CASSLGRNQPQHF	TGCGCCAGCAGCTTGGGGAGAAATCAGCCCCAGCATTTT
-	TRBJ1-2	TRBD1	TRBV5-5	CASNTGGDFGYTF	TGTGCCAGCAATACAGGGGGGGATTTTGGCTACACCTTC
-	TRBJ2-7	-	TRBV13	CASSLAGSFYEQYF	TGTGCCAGCAGCTTAGCAGGGTCGTTCTACGAGCAGTACTTC
-	TRBJ2-1	TRBD2	TRBV7-7	CASSLHATGTSSHNEQFF	TGTGCTAGCAGCTTACACGCCACCGGGACTAGCTCCCACAATGAGCAGTTCTTC
-	TRBJ1-3	-	TRBV4-2	CASSQSGRLSGNTIYF	TGTGCCAGCAGCCAAAGCGGCCGGCTCTCTGGAAACACCATATATTTT
-	TRBJ1-4	TRBD1	TRBV7-9	CASSFTGGKLFF	TGTGCCAGCAGCTTTACAGGGGGAAAACTGTTTTTT
-	TRBJ2-3	TRBD2	TRBV4-1	CASSTGLAGFTDTQYF	TGCGCCAGCAGCACGGGACTAGCGGGATTCACAGATACGCAGTATTTT
-	TRBJ1-2	-	TRBV10-1	CASSEYSMGYTF	TGCGCCAGCAGTGAATACAGTATGGGCTACACCTTC
-	TRBJ1-1	TRBD1	TRBV6-5	CASRLGTGRTEAFF	TGTGCCAGCAGGCTGGGGACAGGGAGGACTGAAGCTTTCTTT
-	TRBJ1-4	-	TRBV2	CASSEAGGTARKLFF	TGTGCCAGCAGTGAAGCGGGGGGGACGGCGAGAAAACTGTTTTTT
-	TRBJ1-6	TRBD1	TRBV5-1	CASSLNGQDSPLHF	TGCGCCAGCAGCTTAAATGGACAGGATTCACCCCTCCACTTT
-	TRBJ2-7	-	TRBV7-9	CASSRDSKYEQYF	TGTGCCAGCAGCCGAGATTCGAAGTACGAGCAGTACTTC
-	TRBJ1-1	TRBD1	TRBV18	CASSPRQGVSTEAFF	TGTGCCAGCTCACCGCGACAGGGAGTGTCCACTGAAGCTTTCTTT
-	TRBJ1-5	-	TRBV12-5	CASGFGDQPQHF	TGTGCTAGTGGTTTCGGAGATCAGCCCCAGCATTTT
-	TRBJ1-1	-	TRBV19	CASTPDPGGRTEAFF	TGTGCCAGTACCCCGGACCCAGGAGGTAGGACTGAAGCTTTCTTT
-	TRBJ1-3	TRBD1	TRBV6-1	CASSDPDRGRGNTIYF	TGTGCCAGCAGTGATCCCGACAGGGGGCGCGGAAACACCATATATTTT
-	TRBJ1-4	-	TRBV18	CASSPPGALGEKLFF	TGTGCCAGCTCACCACCAGGGGCCTTGGGTGAAAAACTGTTTTTT
-	TRBJ2-3	TRBD2	TRBV29-1	CSVEEAGAGDTQYF	TGCAGCGTTGAAGAAGCGGGGGCGGGAGATACGCAGTATTTT
once	TRBJ1-5	-	TRBV2	CASSSDISNQPQHF	TGTGCCAGCAGCTCCGACATAAGCAATCAGCCCCAGCATTTT
-	TRBJ2-1	TRBD2	TRBV6-1	CASSLTSGVEQFF	TGTGCCAGCAGTCTGACTAGCGGGGTAGAGCAGTTCTTC
-	TRBJ1-2	-	TRBV21-1	CASSQEGFHGYTF	TGTGCCAGCAGCCAGGAGGGATTCCATGGCTACACCTTC
-	TRBJ1-6	-	TRBV5-1	CARSGAAYNSPLHF	TGCGCCAGATCAGGGGCAGCCTATAATTCACCCCTCCACTTT
-	TRBJ2-7	TRBD1	TRBV6-5	CASSLGDRPFYEQYF	TGTGCCAGCAGTTTGGGGGACAGGCCCTTCTACGAGCAGTACTTC
-	TRBJ2-1	TRBD1	TRBV2	CASSEDRGKQFF	TGTGCCAGCAGTGAAGACAGGGGGAAGCAGTTCTTC
-	TRBJ1-4	TRBD1	TRBV10-3	CAISGGTGIGEKLFF	TGTGCCATCAGCGGCGGGACAGGGATCGGCGAAAAACTGTTTTTT
few	TRBJ1-1	-	TRBV7-6	CASSSDTEAFF	TGTGCCAGCAGCTCGGACACTGAAGCTTTCTTT
-	TRBJ1-1	-	TRBV6-5	CASSSLSNTEAFF	TGTGCCAGCAGTTCCCTATCGAACACTGAAGCTTTCTTT
-	TRBJ1-6	-	TRBV13	CASSFGRVGSPLHF	TGTGCCAGCAGTTTCGGGAGGGTGGGATCACCCCTCCACTTT
-	TRBJ2-3	TRBD2	TRBV27	CASSHSGRGTDTQYF	TGTGCCAGCAGTCATAGCGGGAGGGGGACAGATACGCAGTATTTT
-	TRBJ1-4	-	TRBV27	CASRAVETTNEKLFF	TGTGCCAGCAGGGCCGTGGAGACAACTAATGAAAAACTGTTTTTT
-	TRBJ1-6	TRBD1	TRBV18	CASSAGQGHNSPLHF	TGTGCCAGCTCAGCCGGACAGGGCCATAATTCACCCCTCCACTTT
-	TRBJ2-1	TRBD2	TRBV5-4	CASSQGGGGANEQFF	TGTGCCAGCAGCCAAGGGGGCGGGGGGGCGAATGAGCAGTTCTTC
-	TRBJ2-1	TRBD1	TRBV12-5	CASGLMGQGYNEQFF	TGTGCTAGTGGTTTAATGGGACAGGGTTACAATGAGCAGTTCTTC
few	TRBJ2-2	-	TRBV5-1	CASSSELDTGELFF	TGCGCCAGCAGCTCGGAGTTGGACACCGGGGAGCTGTTTTTT
-	TRBJ1-3	-	TRBV5-1	CASSLGPSEYSGNTIYF	TGCGCCAGCAGCTTGGGTCCCAGCGAATACTCTGGAAACACCATATATTTT
-	TRBJ1-2	TRBD1	TRBV19	CASSADRGPYGYTF	TGTGCCAGTAGTGCCGACAGGGGCCCTTATGGCTACACCTTC